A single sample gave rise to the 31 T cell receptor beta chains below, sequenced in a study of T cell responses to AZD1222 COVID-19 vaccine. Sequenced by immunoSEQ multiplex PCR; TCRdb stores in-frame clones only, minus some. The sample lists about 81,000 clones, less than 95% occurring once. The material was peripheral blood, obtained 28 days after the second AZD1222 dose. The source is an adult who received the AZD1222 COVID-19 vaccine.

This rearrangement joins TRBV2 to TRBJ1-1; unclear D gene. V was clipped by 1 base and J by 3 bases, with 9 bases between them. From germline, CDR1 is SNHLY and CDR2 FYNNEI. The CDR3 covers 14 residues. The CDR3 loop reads CASSEDRRHTEAFF. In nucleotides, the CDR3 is TGTGCCAGCAGTGAAGACCGGCGCCACACTGAAGCTTTCTTT.

The CDR3 DNA sequence: TGTGCCAGCTCGGGGGTGAGCTCCTACGAGCAGTACTTC. It encodes CASSGVSSYEQYF. This sequence joins TRBV18 and TRBJ2-7, with D tentatively TRBD1 or TRBD2 (5 bases each). CDR1 and CDR2 from the germline V gene are KGHSH and LQKENI. V shed 6 bases and J shed 0 bases, with 9 bases lying between them. The CDR3 loop spans 13 amino acids.

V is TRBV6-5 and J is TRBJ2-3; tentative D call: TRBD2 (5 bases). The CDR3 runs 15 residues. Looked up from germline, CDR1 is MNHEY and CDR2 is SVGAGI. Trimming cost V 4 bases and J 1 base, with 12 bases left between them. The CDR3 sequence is CASSFSAGGTDTQYF. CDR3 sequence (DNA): TGTGCCAGCAGTTTCTCTGCGGGTGGCACAGATACGCAGTATTTT.

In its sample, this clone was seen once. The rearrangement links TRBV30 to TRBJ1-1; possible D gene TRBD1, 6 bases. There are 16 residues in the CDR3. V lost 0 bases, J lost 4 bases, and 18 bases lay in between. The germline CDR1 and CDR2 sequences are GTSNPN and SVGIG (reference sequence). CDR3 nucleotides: TGTGCCTGGAGTGTATCCCAGGGGAGGGGGTCCACTGAAGCTTTCTTT. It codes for CAWSVSQGRGSTEAFF.

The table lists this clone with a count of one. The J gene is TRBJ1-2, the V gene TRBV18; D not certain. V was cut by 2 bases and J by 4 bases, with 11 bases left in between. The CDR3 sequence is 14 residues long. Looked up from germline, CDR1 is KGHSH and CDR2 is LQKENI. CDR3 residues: CASSPSQDVYGYTF. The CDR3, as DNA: TGTGCCAGCTCACCAAGCCAAGACGTCTATGGCTACACCTTC.

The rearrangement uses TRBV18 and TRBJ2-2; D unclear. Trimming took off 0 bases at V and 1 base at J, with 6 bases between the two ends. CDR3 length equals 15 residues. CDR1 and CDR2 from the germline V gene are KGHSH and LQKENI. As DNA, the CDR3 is TGTGCCAGCTCACCACCGTCAGGGAACACCGGGGAGCTGTTTTTT. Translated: CASSPPSGNTGELFF.

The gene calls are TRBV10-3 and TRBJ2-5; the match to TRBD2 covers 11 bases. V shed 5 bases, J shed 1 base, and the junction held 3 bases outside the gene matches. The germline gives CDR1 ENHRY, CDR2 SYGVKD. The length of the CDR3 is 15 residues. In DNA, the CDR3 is TGTGCCATCAGTCTAGCGGGGGGCGTCCAAGAGACCCAGTACTTC. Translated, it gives CAISLAGGVQETQYF.

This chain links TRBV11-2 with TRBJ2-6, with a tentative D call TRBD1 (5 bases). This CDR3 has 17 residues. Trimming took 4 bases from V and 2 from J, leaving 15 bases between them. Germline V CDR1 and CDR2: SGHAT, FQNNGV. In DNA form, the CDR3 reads TGTGCCAGCAGCTCAGACAGTAAGGTTACTGGGGCCAACGTCCTGACTTTC. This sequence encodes CASSSDSKVTGANVLTF.

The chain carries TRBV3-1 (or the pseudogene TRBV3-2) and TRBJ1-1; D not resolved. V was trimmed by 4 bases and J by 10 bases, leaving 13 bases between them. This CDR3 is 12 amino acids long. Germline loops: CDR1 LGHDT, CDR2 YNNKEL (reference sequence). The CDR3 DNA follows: TGTGCCAGCAGCCCTCGCGAAGGGAGAGCTTTCTTT. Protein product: CASSPREGRAFF.

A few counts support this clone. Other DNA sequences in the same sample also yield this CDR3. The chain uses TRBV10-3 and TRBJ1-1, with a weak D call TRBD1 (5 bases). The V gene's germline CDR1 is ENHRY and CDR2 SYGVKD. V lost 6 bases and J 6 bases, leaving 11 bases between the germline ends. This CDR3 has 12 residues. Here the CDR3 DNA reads TGTGCCATCAGGGAAACAGGTGCTGAAGCTTTCTTT. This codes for CAIRETGAEAFF.

The CDR3 region is CASSLQGVDEKLFF. CDR3 DNA: TGTGCCAGCAGTTTACAGGGGGTAGACGAAAAACTGTTTTTT. This chain connects TRBV28 to TRBJ1-4, with TRBD1 identical over 7 bases. Germline V CDR1 and CDR2: MDHEN, SYDVKM. J was trimmed by 8 bases and V by 2 bases; bases with no gene match: 5. This CDR3 has 14 amino acids.

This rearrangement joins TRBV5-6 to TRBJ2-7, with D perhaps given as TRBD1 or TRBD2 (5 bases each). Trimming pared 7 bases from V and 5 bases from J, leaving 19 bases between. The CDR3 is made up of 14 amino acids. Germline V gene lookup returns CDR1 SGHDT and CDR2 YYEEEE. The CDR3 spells CASAVGPGHHEQYF. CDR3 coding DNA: TGTGCCAGCGCGGTGGGACCCGGACACCACGAGCAGTACTTC.

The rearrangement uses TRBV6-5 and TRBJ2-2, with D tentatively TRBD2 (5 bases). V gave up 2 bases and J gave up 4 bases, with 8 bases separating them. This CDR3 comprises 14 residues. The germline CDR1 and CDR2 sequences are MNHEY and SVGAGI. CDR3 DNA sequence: TGTGCCAGCAGTTACCGGGGTATCACCGGGGAGCTGTTTTTT. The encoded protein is CASSYRGITGELFF.

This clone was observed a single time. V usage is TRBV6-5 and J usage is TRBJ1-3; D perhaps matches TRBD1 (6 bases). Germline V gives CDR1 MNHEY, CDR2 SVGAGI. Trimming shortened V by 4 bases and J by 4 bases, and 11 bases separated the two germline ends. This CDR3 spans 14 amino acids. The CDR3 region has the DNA TGTGCCAGCAGTTCCCGACAGGCGGGAAACACCATATATTTT. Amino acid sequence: CASSSRQAGNTIYF.

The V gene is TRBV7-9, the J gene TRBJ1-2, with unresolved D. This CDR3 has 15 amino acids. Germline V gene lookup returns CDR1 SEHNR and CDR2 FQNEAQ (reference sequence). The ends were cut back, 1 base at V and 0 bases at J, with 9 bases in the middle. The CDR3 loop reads CASSLVGFSNYGYTF. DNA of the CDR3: TGTGCCAGCAGCTTAGTAGGATTTTCTAACTATGGCTACACCTTC.

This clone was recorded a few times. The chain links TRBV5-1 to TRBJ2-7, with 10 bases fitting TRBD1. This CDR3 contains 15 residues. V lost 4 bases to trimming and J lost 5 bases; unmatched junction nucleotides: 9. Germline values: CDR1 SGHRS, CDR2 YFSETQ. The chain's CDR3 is CASSPRTGGLNEQYF. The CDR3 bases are TGCGCCAGCAGCCCCCGGACAGGGGGTTTGAACGAGCAGTACTTC.

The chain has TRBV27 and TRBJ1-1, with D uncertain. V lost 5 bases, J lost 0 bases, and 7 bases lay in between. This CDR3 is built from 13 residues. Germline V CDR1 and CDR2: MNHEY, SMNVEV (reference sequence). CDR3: CASSPSLNTEAFF. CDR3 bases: TGTGCCAGCAGTCCCTCTCTGAACACTGAAGCTTTCTTT.

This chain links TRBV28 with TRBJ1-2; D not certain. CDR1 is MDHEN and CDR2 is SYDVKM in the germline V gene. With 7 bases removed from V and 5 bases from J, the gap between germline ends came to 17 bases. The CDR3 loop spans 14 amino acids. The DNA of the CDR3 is TGTGCCAGCACCCCCGGCCGCCCACTGTATGGCTACACCTTC. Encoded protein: CASTPGRPLYGYTF.

CDR3 sequence: CASSDPTGGSSNQPQHF. As DNA, the CDR3 is TGTGCCAGCAGCGATCCCACAGGGGGCAGTAGCAATCAGCCCCAGCATTTT. The rearrangement joins TRBV7-4 to TRBJ1-5; 9 nucleotides match TRBD1. The CDR3 runs 17 residues. Germline CDR1 SGHVT, CDR2 SQSDAQ. Trimming cost V 5 bases and J 0 bases; bases outside gene matches: 8.

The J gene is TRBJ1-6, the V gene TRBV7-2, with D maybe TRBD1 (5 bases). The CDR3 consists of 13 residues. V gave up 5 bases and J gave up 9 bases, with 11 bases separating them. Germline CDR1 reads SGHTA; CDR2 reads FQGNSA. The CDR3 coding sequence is TGTGCCAGCAGCACACGGACAAGTTCACCCCTCCACTTT. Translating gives CASSTRTSSPLHF.

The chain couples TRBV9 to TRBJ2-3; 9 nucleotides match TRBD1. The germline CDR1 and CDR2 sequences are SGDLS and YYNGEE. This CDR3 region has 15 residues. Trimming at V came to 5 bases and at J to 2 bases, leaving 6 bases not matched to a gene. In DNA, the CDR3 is TGTGCCAGCAGATCGGACAGGGGAACCACAGATACGCAGTATTTT. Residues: CASRSDRGTTDTQYF.

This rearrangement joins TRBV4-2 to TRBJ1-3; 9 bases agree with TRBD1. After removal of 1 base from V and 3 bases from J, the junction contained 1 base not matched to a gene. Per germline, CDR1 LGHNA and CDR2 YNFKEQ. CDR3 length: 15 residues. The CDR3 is CASSQGTGDGNTIYF. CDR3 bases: TGTGCCAGCAGCCAAGGGACAGGGGATGGAAACACCATATATTTT.

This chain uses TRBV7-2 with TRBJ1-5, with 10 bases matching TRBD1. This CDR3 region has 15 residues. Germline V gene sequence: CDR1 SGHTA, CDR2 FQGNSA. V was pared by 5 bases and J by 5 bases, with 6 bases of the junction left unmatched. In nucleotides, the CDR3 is TGTGCCAGCAGCCGGGCGGGGACAGGGGATCAGCCCCAGCATTTT. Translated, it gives CASSRAGTGDQPQHF.

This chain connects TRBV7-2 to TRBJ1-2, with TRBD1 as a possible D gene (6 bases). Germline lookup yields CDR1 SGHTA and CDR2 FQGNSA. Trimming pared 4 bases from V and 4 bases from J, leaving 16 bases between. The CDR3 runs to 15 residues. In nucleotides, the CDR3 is TGTGCCAGCAGCTCTAGAGGGGGACACTCCTATGGCTACACCTTC. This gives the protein CASSSRGGHSYGYTF.

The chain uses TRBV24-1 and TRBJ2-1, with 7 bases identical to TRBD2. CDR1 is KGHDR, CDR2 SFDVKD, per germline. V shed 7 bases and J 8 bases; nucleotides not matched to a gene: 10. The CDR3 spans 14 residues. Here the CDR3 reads CATSGGLGEDEQFF. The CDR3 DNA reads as TGTGCCACCAGCGGCGGACTAGGTGAAGATGAGCAGTTCTTC.

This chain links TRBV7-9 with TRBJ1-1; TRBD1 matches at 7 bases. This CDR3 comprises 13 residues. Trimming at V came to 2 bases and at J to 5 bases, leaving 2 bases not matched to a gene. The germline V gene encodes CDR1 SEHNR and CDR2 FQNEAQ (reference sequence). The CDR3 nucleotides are TGTGCCAGCAGCTTACAGGGGGAAACTGAAGCTTTCTTT. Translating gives CASSLQGETEAFF.

CDR3 DNA: TGTGCCAGCAGCTTAGAGGGACAGGAGTCGAACACTGAAGCTTTCTTT. This encodes CASSLEGQESNTEAFF. The chain recombines TRBV7-8 with TRBJ1-1, with 8 bases identical to TRBD1. V gave up 1 base and J gave up 1 base; unmatched junction bases: 5. CDR3 length: 16 amino acids. Germline V gene data show CDR1 as SGHVS and CDR2 as FQNEAQ.

CDR3 DNA sequence: TGTGCCAGCAGCCAGGCTCCCTACGAGCAGTACTTC. Its translation: CASSQAPYEQYF. This sequence joins TRBV14 and TRBJ2-7, with D hard to call. CDR1 is SGHDN and CDR2 is FVKESK in the germline V gene. CDR3 size: 12 residues. Trimming removed 3 bases from V and 2 bases from J, with 5 bases in between.

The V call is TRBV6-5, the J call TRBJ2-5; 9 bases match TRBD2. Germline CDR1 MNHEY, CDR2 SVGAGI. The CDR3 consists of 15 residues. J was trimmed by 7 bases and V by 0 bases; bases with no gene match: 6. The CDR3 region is CASSYSFAGGRTQYF. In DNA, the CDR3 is TGTGCCAGCAGTTACTCTTTTGCGGGGGGGCGGACCCAGTACTTC.

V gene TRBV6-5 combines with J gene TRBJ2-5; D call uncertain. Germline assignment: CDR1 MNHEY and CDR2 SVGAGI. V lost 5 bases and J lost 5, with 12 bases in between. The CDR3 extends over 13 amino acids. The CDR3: CASSLKLGETQYF. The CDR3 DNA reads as TGTGCCAGCAGTCTTAAACTTGGGGAGACCCAGTACTTC.

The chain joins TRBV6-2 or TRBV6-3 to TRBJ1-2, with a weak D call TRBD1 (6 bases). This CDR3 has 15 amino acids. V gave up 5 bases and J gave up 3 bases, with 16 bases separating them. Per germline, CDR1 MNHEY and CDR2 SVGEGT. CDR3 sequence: CASSLVPGAHYGYTF. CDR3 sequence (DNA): TGTGCCAGCAGTCTTGTGCCGGGGGCCCACTATGGCTACACCTTC.